This T cell receptor (beta chain) is drawn from a study of T cells in Graves' hyperthyroidism and ophthalmopathy. TCR beta CDR3 sequences were amplified from RNA transcripts. Primed by the HTBI set, a first-round RT-PCR was run on the TCR CDR3. In TCRdb, the multiplex PCR reads were re-called with MiXCR into one record per CDR3 protein. There are roughly 100,000 distinct CDR3 sequences in the sample; 51% occur only once, and roughly 26% lies in the top ten. The CDR3 runs 15 residues. V shed 3 bases, J shed 1 base, and the junction held 5 bases outside the gene matches. Germline CDR1 and CDR2: DFQATT and SNEGSKA (reference sequence). The count of this clonotype is one. Its matching antigen is unknown. Whole-study findings and limits: Stable hyperthyroidism and ophthalmopathy were separated using 13 V-J signatures. The model made its ophthalmopathy prediction, and onset followed a median about 5.9 months later.

Fresh 10 ml peripheral blood yielded PBMCs. The specimen sequenced was blood. The clonotype comes from a woman in her thirties or forties with Graves' hyperthyroidism. The rearrangement links TRBV20-1 to TRBJ1-2, with TRBD1 identical over 10 bases. CDR3: CSARGTGAGNYGYTF. The DNA for the CDR3 is TGCAGTGCTAGGGGGACAGGGGCCGGTAACTATGGCTACACCTTC.